The 31 T cell receptor beta chains reported below all come from one sample, sequenced in a study of blood T cell repertoires in COVID-19. Here immunoSEQ multiplex PCR was the method, and the copy in TCRdb shows in-frame clones only, minus some. The data contain 20,000 to 30,000 clones, approximately 94% of them singletons. Sequencing was carried out using peripheral blood. These receptors were obtained from a woman in her forties or fifties with active COVID-19.

This clone was observed once. The chain uses TRBV5-6 and TRBJ1-1; D gene unclear. The CDR3 consists of 15 residues. Between the trimmed V and J ends, which lost 4 bases and 8 bases, there was a span of 21 bases. The germline V gene has CDR1 SGHDT and CDR2 YYEEEE. CDR3 in DNA: TGTGCCAGCAGCCCCAATAGGAGCTGGAGTAGGGAAGCTTTCTTT. Its protein product is CASSPNRSWSREAFF.

This chain uses TRBV6-5 with TRBJ2-1; TRBD2 agrees at 15 bases. The V gene end was trimmed by 2 bases and the J gene end by 8 bases; junction bases not matched to a gene: 4. From germline, CDR1 is MNHEY and CDR2 SVGAGI. This CDR3 spans 16 amino acids. CDR3 amino acids: CASSYPGLAGGDEQFF. CDR3 nucleotides: TGTGCCAGCAGTTACCCGGGACTAGCGGGAGGTGATGAGCAGTTCTTC.

The chain employs TRBV6-4 and TRBJ1-2; D not resolved. V was pared by 2 bases and J by 10 bases, with 8 bases between. The germline V gene has CDR1 MRHNA and CDR2 SNTAGT. The CDR3 is 11 residues long. The CDR3 loop reads CASSDGPYYTF. The DNA for the CDR3 is TGTGCCAGCAGTGACGGGCCCTACTACACCTTC.

This chain connects TRBV7-9 to TRBJ1-4; 8 bases line up with TRBD1. The trim removed 1 base at V and 8 bases at J, leaving 9 bases unmatched. The CDR3 sequence is 16 residues long. Germline CDR1 reads SEHNR; CDR2 reads FQNEAQ (reference sequence). CDR3 region: CASSLVETGAWEKLFF. The DNA of the CDR3 is TGTGCCAGCAGCTTAGTGGAGACAGGGGCATGGGAAAAACTGTTTTTT.

This clone has a single count. The chain employs TRBV10-3 and TRBJ1-5; D remains unclear. Trimming removed 10 bases at V and 0 bases at J, with 16 bases between. Germline lookup yields CDR1 ENHRY and CDR2 SYGVKD. The CDR3 covers 15 residues. CDR3 sequence reads: CATRGAADSNQPQHF. CDR3 bases: TGTGCCACCAGAGGAGCAGCGGATAGCAATCAGCCCCAGCATTTT.

The J gene is TRBJ2-3, the V gene TRBV10-3; 8 bases align to TRBD2. The CDR3 has 14 amino acids. Germline V gives CDR1 ENHRY, CDR2 SYGVKD. The V gene end was trimmed by 5 bases and the J gene end by 3 bases; junction bases not matched to a gene: 4. The CDR3 here is CAISRLASTDTQYF. For the CDR3, the DNA is TGTGCCATCAGTCGACTAGCGTCAACAGATACGCAGTATTTT.

This clone was recorded only once. The chain has TRBV7-8 and TRBJ2-7, with D possibly matching TRBD1 (5 bases). The V end was cut by 5 bases, the J end by 1 base, with 12 bases between. The CDR3 runs to 14 residues. Per germline, CDR1 SGHVS and CDR2 FQNEAQ. DNA of the CDR3: TGTGCCAGCAGCCTTATGACAGCTTCCTACGAGCAGTACGTC. Its translation is CASSLMTASYEQYV.

The genes are TRBV5-1 and TRBJ2-5; 7 bases match TRBD1. CDR1 and CDR2 (germline): SGHRS, YFSETQ. The CDR3 length is 14 residues. The V segment lost 4 bases and the J segment 5 bases; nucleotides outside the gene matches: 8. CDR3 region: CASSPDRVGETQYF. The CDR3 region has the DNA TGCGCCAGCAGCCCTGACAGGGTGGGGGAGACCCAGTACTTC.

This chain uses TRBV28 with TRBJ2-7; 12 nucleotides agree with TRBD2. The CDR3 sequence is 17 residues long. Germline V lookup: CDR1 MDHEN, CDR2 SYDVKM. Trimming at V came to 4 bases and at J to 3 bases, leaving 10 bases not matched to a gene. CDR3 nucleotides: TGTGCCAGCAGTTCTCACCCTCCGGGACTAGCGGGCTACGAGCAGTACTTC. Protein: CASSSHPPGLAGYEQYF. Complete variable domain (other parts from reference TRBV28 and TRBJ2-7): DVKVTQSSRYLVKRTGEKVFLECVQDMDHENMFWYRQDPGLGLRLIYFSYDVKMKEKGDIPEGYSVSREKKERFSLILESASTNQTSMYLCASSSHPPGLAGYEQYFGPGTRLTVT.

The rearrangement joins TRBV27 to TRBJ2-1; tentative D call: TRBD2 (6 bases). Germline V gives CDR1 MNHEY, CDR2 SMNVEV (reference sequence). The CDR3 has 15 amino acids. V was cut by 3 bases and J by 2 bases, with 11 bases left in between. The CDR3 DNA follows: TGTGCCAGCAGTTTTCCGGGAGAGCCCTACAATGAGCAGTTCTTC. Its protein product is CASSFPGEPYNEQFF.

The chain uses TRBV6-5 and TRBJ2-4; 9 bases fit TRBD1. The CDR3 runs 14 residues. After removal of 6 bases from V and 12 bases from J, the junction contained 12 bases not matched to a gene. The germline V gene encodes CDR1 MNHEY and CDR2 SVGAGI. CDR3 coding DNA: TGTGCCAGCAGAACCGGGACAGGGACCGTAAGTCAGTACTTC. Encoded protein: CASRTGTGTVSQYF.

The chain links TRBV6-5 to TRBJ2-3; possibly TRBD1 for D (5 bases). V lost 0 bases and J 2 bases, leaving 6 bases between the germline ends. The length of the CDR3 is 14 residues. Per germline, CDR1 MNHEY and CDR2 SVGAGI. CDR3 DNA: TGTGCCAGCAGTTACTCGACAGCCACAGATACGCAGTATTTT. Its protein is CASSYSTATDTQYF.

The rearrangement uses TRBV5-6 and TRBJ1-1; 9 bases fit TRBD1. Losses at the gene ends were 4 bases for V and 1 base for J; bases not matched to a gene: 2. Germline V gene data show CDR1 as SGHDT and CDR2 as YYEEEE. The CDR3 length is 14 residues. Written as DNA, the CDR3 is TGTGCCAGCAGCACGGGACAGGGGAACACTGAAGCTTTCTTT. Translating gives CASSTGQGNTEAFF.

The chain employs TRBV27 and TRBJ2-7; 12 nucleotides agree with TRBD2. The CDR3 loop spans 16 amino acids. From germline, CDR1 is MNHEY and CDR2 SMNVEV (reference sequence). With 4 bases clipped from V and 7 bases from J, the junction kept 11 bases outside the gene matches. Written as DNA, the CDR3 is TGTGCCAGCAGTTCCTTAGTTTACCTAGCGGGAGGGGAGCAGTACTTC. Protein: CASSSLVYLAGGEQYF.

This chain joins TRBV19 and TRBJ2-1, with D tentatively TRBD2 (6 bases). The CDR3 extends over 13 amino acids. Germline-derived CDR1 and CDR2 are LNHDA and SQIVND (reference sequence). V was cut by 1 base and J by 7 bases, with 8 bases left in between. In DNA, the CDR3 is TGTGCCAGTAGTATAGGGCTAGCGAATGAGCAGTTCTTC. Its protein is CASSIGLANEQFF.

The chain uses TRBV27 and TRBJ2-2, with 8 nucleotides matching TRBD2. V dropped 3 bases and J dropped 6; count of bases not matched to a gene: 12. Germline V gives CDR1 MNHEY, CDR2 SMNVEV (reference sequence). The CDR3 runs 17 residues. The CDR3 DNA reads TGTGCCAGCAGTTTCTTAGCGGGGCCCGCTTTGGCCGGGGAGCTGTTTTTT. It encodes CASSFLAGPALAGELFF.

The chain joins TRBV12-5 to TRBJ2-2; 8 bases fit TRBD2. The germline CDR1 and CDR2 sequences are LGHNT and FRNRAP. The CDR3 consists of 16 residues. V was pared by 6 bases and J by 3 bases, with 9 bases of the junction left unmatched. CDR3 bases: TGTGCTAGTGGCCTACGGGCGGGGGGATACACCGGGGAGCTGTTTTTT. It codes for CASGLRAGGYTGELFF.

The genes are TRBV27 and TRBJ2-1, with 11 bases identical to TRBD2. V lost 2 bases, J lost 8 bases, and 5 bases stayed unmatched. CDR1 is MNHEY and CDR2 is SMNVEV in the germline V gene (reference sequence). This CDR3 has 15 amino acids. CDR3 DNA sequence: TGTGCCAGCAGTTTAAGGCTAGCGGGAGGAGATGAGCAGTTCTTC. Protein sequence: CASSLRLAGGDEQFF.

This chain uses TRBV7-6 with TRBJ2-3, with D perhaps TRBD1 (5 bases). Trimming shortened V by 5 bases and J by 4 bases, and 16 bases separated the two germline ends. Germline-derived CDR1 and CDR2 are SGHVS and FNYEAQ. The CDR3 runs 15 residues. The CDR3, as DNA: TGTGCCAGCAGCCCGACAGCCCGAGGCGCAGATACGCAGTATTTT. Protein product: CASSPTARGADTQYF.

The rearrangement links TRBV27 to TRBJ2-1; a possible D gene is TRBD2 (6 bases). Germline lookup yields CDR1 MNHEY and CDR2 SMNVEV (reference sequence). This CDR3 has 15 amino acids. Trimming left V 6 bases short and J 7 bases short, with 19 bases between. The CDR3: CASSLGTAGDNEQFF. DNA of the CDR3: TGTGCCAGCAGCCTCGGAACAGCGGGTGATAATGAGCAGTTCTTC.

The V gene is TRBV3-1 (or the pseudogene TRBV3-2), the J gene TRBJ1-1; D is ambiguous. The CDR3 covers 14 residues. The V end lost 4 bases, the J end lost 0 bases, and 9 bases lay between the germline ends. Germline V gives CDR1 LGHDT, CDR2 YNNKEL (reference sequence). DNA of the CDR3: TGTGCCAGCAGCCCGAGGCAGATGAACACTGAAGCTTTCTTT. Translated, it gives CASSPRQMNTEAFF.

This clone was picked up one time. The rearrangement joins TRBV9 to TRBJ2-1; 11 bases fit TRBD2. CDR3 length equals 17 residues. V lost 4 bases to trimming and J lost 7 bases; unmatched junction nucleotides: 13. Germline V gives CDR1 SGDLS, CDR2 YYNGEE. The CDR3 loop reads CASSPTLETSGANEQFF. Here the CDR3 DNA reads TGTGCCAGCAGCCCCACCCTCGAGACTAGCGGGGCTAATGAGCAGTTCTTC.

The gene calls are TRBV6-1 and TRBJ2-2; 7 bases map to TRBD1. V trimming: 0 bases; J trimming: 3 bases; junction bases outside the gene matches: 1. This CDR3 contains 15 residues. Germline CDR1 and CDR2: MNHNS and SASEGT. CDR3: CASSEATGDTGELFF. The CDR3, as DNA: TGTGCCAGCAGTGAAGCAACAGGGGACACCGGGGAGCTGTTTTTT.

In its sample, this clone was seen a few times. The V and J genes are TRBV4-2 and TRBJ2-5; TRBD2 agrees at 10 bases. CDR1 is LGHNA and CDR2 is YNFKEQ in the germline V gene. This CDR3 is 14 amino acids long. The ends lost 8 bases at V and 5 bases at J; junction bases unmatched: 8. The CDR3 bases are TGTGCCAGCGGCTCCGGTAGCGGGAGGGAGACCCAGTACTTC. It codes for CASGSGSGRETQYF.

The rearrangement joins TRBV18 to TRBJ1-1; no definite D call. This CDR3 is built from 15 residues. In germline, CDR1 is KGHSH, CDR2 LQKENI. V shed 0 bases and J shed 4 bases, with 12 bases lying between them. As DNA, the CDR3 is TGTGCCAGCTCACCACCTTCTGGGAGTCGCACTGAAGCTTTCTTT. It codes for CASSPPSGSRTEAFF. The complete variable domain, with remaining parts taken from reference TRBV18 and TRBJ1-1, reads NAGVMQNPRHLVRRRGQEARLRCSPMKGHSHVYWYRQLPEEGLKFMVYLQKENIIDESGMPKERFSAEFPKEGPSILRIQQVVRGDSAAYFCASSPPSGSRTEAFFGQGTRLTVV.

The rearrangement links TRBV5-1 to TRBJ1-1; TRBD1 matches at 7 bases. The CDR3 spans 13 residues. Germline loops: CDR1 SGHRS, CDR2 YFSETQ. The V gene end was trimmed by 4 bases and the J gene end by 4 bases; junction bases not matched to a gene: 4. Written as DNA, the CDR3 is TGCGCCAGCAGCCAAGGACAGGTCACTGAAGCTTTCTTT. This translates into CASSQGQVTEAFF.

This clone was observed a single time. The rearrangement joins TRBV6-5 to TRBJ1-1; D call uncertain. This CDR3 has 15 amino acids. The V end lost 2 bases, the J end lost 1 base, and 11 bases lay between the germline ends. The germline CDR1 and CDR2 sequences are MNHEY and SVGAGI. The CDR3 sequence: CASSYLATGNTEAFF. The DNA for the CDR3 is TGTGCCAGCAGTTACCTAGCCACGGGGAACACTGAAGCTTTCTTT.

V is TRBV19 and J is TRBJ1-5; maybe TRBD1 (5 bases). V was clipped by 2 bases and J by 1 base, with 12 bases between them. The CDR3 loop spans 16 amino acids. Germline CDR1 LNHDA, CDR2 SQIVND (reference sequence). CDR3 sequence: CASSISAGLSNQPQHF. CDR3 DNA sequence: TGTGCCAGTAGTATATCGGCAGGGTTAAGCAATCAGCCCCAGCATTTT.

The V gene is TRBV9, the J gene TRBJ2-5, with no clear D. This CDR3 is built from 15 residues. CDR1 is SGDLS and CDR2 is YYNGEE in the germline V gene. V was clipped by 0 bases and J by 0 bases, with 9 bases between them. The CDR3 region is CASSVDLLNQETQYF. The CDR3 DNA reads as TGTGCCAGCAGCGTAGACCTCCTAAACCAAGAGACCCAGTACTTC.

The chain couples TRBV7-9 to TRBJ2-1; unclear D gene. With 5 bases removed from V and 3 bases from J, the gap between germline ends came to 14 bases. The CDR3 has 15 residues. Per the germline V gene, CDR1 is SEHNR and CDR2 is FQNEAQ (reference sequence). CDR3 in DNA: TGTGCCAGCAGCACATCCTTACGGGTCTACAATGAGCAGTTCTTC. It specifies CASSTSLRVYNEQFF.

The chain is built from TRBV3-1 (or the pseudogene TRBV3-2) and TRBJ1-5, with D uncertain. This CDR3 has 13 residues. The germline CDR1 and CDR2 sequences are LGHDT and YNNKEL (reference sequence). V lost 0 bases, J lost 9 bases, and 9 bases lay in between. The CDR3 DNA reads TGTGCCAGCAGCCAAGAGGAGAGACGGCCCCAGCATTTT. Protein product: CASSQEERRPQHF.